This TCR beta chain stems from a study of cytomegalovirus exposure and HLA in healthy donors. General study findings and limits: Among CMV-associated TCR beta chains, most appeared HLA-restricted in a later analysis.

A word on this clone: The antigen is unknown.

Amplification used 60 Vbeta primers and 13 Jbeta primers. In the original analysis: A follow-up analysis tallied 65 million to 80 million unique TCR beta chains, approximately 11 million shared. Using immunoSEQ multiplex PCR, the repertoire was profiled, and TCRdb retains in-frame clones only, with some absent. V, J and clone size are those of that table, while D and trimming were read from the DNA. The sample lists roughly 100,000 clones, 60% to 80% occurring once. Unrecorded immune exposure was likely among donors, who were nominally healthy when sampled. V dropped 8 bases and J dropped 0; count of bases not matched to a gene: 9. Germline CDR1 MDHEN, CDR2 SYDVKM. CDR3 size: 16 residues.

The sequence was obtained from a woman between 40 and 55 years old in good health and CMV-seropositive. Sequenced sample: PBMCs. This sequence joins TRBV28 and TRBJ1-4; 7 bases line up with TRBD1. The CDR3 is CASFPGQRSTNEKLFF. CDR3 coding DNA: TGTGCCAGCTTTCCGGGACAGCGTTCAACTAATGAAAAACTGTTTTTT.